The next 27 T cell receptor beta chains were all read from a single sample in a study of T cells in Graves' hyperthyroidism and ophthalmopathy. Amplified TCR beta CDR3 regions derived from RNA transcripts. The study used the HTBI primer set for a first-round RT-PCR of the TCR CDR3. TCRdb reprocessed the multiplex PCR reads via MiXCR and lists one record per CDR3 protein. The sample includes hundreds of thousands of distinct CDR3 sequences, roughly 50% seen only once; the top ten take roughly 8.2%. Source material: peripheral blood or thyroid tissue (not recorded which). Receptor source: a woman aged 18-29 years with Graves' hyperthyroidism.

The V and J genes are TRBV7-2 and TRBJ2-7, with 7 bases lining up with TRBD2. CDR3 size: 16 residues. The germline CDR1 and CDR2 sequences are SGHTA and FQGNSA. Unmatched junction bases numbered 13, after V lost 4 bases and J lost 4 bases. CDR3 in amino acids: CASSWGGRGLPYEQYF. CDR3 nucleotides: TGTGCCAGCAGCTGGGGAGGGAGGGGCCTACCTTACGAGCAGTACTTC.

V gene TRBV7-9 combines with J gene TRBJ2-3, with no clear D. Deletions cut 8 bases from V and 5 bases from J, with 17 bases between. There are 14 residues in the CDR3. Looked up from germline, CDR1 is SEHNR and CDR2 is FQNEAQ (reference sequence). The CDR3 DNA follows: TGTGCCAGCTCGGGCCAACTAATAGGAGATACGCAGTATTTT. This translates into CASSGQLIGDTQYF.

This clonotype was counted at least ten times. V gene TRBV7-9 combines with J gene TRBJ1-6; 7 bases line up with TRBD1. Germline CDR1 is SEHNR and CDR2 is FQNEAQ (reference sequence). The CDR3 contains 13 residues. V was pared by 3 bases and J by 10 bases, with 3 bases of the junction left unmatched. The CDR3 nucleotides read TGTGCCAGCAGCTTGGACAGGACCTCACCCCTCCACTTT. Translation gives CASSLDRTSPLHF.

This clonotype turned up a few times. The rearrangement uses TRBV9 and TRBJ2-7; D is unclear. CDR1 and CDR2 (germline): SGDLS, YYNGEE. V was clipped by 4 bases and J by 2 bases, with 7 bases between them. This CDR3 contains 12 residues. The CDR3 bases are TGTGCCAGCAGCCATACGACCTACGAGCAGTACTTC. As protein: CASSHTTYEQYF.

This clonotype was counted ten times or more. The CDR3 spells CASSYTGTGTEAFF. CDR3 coding DNA: TGTGCCAGCAGTTACACGGGAACGGGCACTGAAGCTTTCTTT. This chain uses TRBV12-3 or TRBV12-4 with TRBJ1-1; D is undetermined. The CDR3 runs 14 residues. Trimming stripped 4 bases from V and 4 bases from J, with 13 bases between.

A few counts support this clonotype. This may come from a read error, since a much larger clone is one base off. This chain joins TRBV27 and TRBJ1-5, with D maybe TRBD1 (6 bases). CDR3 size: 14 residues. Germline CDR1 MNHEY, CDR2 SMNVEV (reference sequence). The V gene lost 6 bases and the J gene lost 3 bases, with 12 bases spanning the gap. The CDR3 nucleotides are TGTGCCAGCAGCGACACAGGGTACAATCAGCCCCAGCATTTT. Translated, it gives CASSDTGYNQPQHF.

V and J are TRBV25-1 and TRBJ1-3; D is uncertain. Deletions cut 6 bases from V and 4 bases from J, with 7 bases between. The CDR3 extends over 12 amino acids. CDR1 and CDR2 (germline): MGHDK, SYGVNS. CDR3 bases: TGTGCCAGCAGAGATCAAGGAAACACCATATATTTT. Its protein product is CASRDQGNTIYF. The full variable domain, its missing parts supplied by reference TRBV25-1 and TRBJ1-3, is EADIYQTPRYLVIGTGKKITLECSQTMGHDKMYWYQQDPGMELHLIHYSYGVNSTEKGDLSSESTVSRIRTEHFPLTLESARPSHTSQYLCASRDQGNTIYFGEGSWLTVV.

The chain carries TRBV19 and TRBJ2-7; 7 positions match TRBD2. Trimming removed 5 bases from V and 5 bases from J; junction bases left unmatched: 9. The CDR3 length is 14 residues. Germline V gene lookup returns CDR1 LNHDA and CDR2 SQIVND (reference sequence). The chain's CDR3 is CASSGRRETHEQYF. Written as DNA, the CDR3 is TGTGCCAGTAGTGGCCGGCGGGAGACCCACGAGCAGTACTTC.

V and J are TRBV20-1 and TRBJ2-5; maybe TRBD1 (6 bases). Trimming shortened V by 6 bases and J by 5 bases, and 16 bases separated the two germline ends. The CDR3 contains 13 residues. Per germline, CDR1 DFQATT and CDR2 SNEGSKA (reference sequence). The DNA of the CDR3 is TGCAGTGCGACACAGGGCATTTCGGAGACCCAGTACTTC. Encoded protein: CSATQGISETQYF.

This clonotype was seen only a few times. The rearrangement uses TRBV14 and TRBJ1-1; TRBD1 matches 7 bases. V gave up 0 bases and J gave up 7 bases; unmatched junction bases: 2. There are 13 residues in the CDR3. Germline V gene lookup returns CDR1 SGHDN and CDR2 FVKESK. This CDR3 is CASSQERDSEAFF. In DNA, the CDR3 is TGTGCCAGCAGCCAAGAGAGGGACAGTGAAGCTTTCTTT.

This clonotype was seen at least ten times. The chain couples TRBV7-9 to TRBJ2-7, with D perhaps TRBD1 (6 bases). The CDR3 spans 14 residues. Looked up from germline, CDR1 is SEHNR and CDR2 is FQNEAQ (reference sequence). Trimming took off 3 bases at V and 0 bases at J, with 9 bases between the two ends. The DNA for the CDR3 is TGTGCCAGCAGCTTGTGGGACACCTCCTACGAGCAGTACTTC. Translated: CASSLWDTSYEQYF.

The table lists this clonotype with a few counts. CDR3 sequence: CASSQTGASDYEQYF. CDR3 bases: TGTGCCAGCAGCCAGACAGGAGCGTCAGACTACGAGCAGTACTTC. The chain uses TRBV7-9 and TRBJ2-7; D is perhaps TRBD1 (6 bases). Germline assignment: CDR1 SEHNR and CDR2 FQNEAQ (reference sequence). Trimming removed 5 bases from V and 3 bases from J, with 17 bases in between. There are 15 residues in the CDR3. The full variable domain, rest sourced from reference TRBV7-9 and TRBJ2-7, is DTGVSQNPRHKITKRGQNVTFRCDPISEHNRLYWYRQTLGQGPEFLTYFQNEAQLEKSRLLSDRFSAERPKGSFSTLEIQRTEQGDSAMYLCASSQTGASDYEQYFGPGTRLTVT.

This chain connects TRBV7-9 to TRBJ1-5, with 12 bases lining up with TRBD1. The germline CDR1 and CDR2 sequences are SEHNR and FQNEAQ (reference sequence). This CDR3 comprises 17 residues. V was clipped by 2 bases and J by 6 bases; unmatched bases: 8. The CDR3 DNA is TGTGCCAGCAGCTTAAGCGGAGGGACAGGGGGCGGTCAGCCCCAGCATTTT. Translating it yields CASSLSGGTGGGQPQHF.

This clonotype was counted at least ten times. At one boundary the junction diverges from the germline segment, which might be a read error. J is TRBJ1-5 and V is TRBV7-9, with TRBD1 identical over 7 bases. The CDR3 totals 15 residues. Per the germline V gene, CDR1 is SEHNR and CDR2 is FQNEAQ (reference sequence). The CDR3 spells CASSLAGDSNHPQHF. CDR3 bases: TGTGCCAGCAGCTTAGCAGGGGACAGCAATCATCCCCAGCATTTT. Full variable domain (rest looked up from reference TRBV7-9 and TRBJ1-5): DTGVSQNPRHKITKRGQNVTFRCDPISEHNRLYWYRQTLGQGPEFLTYFQNEAQLEKSRLLSDRFSAERPKGSFSTLEIQRTEQGDSAMYLCASSLAGDSNHPQHFGDGTRLSIL.

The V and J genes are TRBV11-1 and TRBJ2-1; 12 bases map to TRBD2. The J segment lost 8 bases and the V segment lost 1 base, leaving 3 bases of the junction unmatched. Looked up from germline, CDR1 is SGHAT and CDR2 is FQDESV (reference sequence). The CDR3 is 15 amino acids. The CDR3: CASSLVLAGGDEQFF. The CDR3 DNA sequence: TGTGCCAGCAGCTTAGTGCTAGCGGGAGGGGATGAGCAGTTCTTC.

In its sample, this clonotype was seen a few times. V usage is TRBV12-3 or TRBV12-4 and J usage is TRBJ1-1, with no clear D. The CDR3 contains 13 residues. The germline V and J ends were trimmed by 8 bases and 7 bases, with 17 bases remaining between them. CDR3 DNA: TGTGCCAGCTCTCTTATTCAGGAGGATGAAGCTTTCTTT. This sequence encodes CASSLIQEDEAFF.

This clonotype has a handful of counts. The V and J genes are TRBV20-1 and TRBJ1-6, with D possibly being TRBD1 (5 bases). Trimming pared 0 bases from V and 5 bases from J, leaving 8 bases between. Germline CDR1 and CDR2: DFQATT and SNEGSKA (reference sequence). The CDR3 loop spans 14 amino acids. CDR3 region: CSARDRVNNSPLHF. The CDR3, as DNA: TGCAGTGCTAGAGACAGGGTCAATAATTCACCCCTCCACTTT.

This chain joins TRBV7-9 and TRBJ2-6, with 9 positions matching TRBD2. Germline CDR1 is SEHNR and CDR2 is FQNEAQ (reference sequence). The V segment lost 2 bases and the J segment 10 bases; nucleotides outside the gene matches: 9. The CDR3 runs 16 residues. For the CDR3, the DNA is TGTGCCAGCAGCTTAAGGCTAGCGGGATTACTGAACGTCCTGACTTTC. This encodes CASSLRLAGLLNVLTF.

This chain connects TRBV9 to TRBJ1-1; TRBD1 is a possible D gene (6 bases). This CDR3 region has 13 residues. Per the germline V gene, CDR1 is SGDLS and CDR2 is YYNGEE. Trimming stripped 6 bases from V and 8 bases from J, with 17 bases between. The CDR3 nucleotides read TGTGCCAGCACCGCTGGACAGAGGGGCGAAGCTTTCTTT. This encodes CASTAGQRGEAFF.

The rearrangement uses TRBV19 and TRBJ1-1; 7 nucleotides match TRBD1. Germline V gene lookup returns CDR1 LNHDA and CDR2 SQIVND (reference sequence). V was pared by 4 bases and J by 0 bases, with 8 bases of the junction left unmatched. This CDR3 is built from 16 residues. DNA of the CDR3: TGTGCCAGTAGTACCGGGCTCAGGGGGATGAACACTGAAGCTTTCTTT. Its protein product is CASSTGLRGMNTEAFF.

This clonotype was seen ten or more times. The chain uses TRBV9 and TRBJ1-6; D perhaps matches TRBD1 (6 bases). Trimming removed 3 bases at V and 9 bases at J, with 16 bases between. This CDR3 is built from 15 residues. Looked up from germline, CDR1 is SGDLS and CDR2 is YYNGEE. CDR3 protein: CASSESARGSSPLHF. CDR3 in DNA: TGTGCCAGCAGCGAATCCGCCAGGGGTAGTTCACCCCTCCACTTT.

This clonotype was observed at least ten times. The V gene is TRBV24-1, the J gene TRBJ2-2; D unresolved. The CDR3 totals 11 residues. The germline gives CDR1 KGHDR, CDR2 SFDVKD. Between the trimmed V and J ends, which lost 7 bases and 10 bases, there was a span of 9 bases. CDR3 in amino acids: CATRDDQELFF. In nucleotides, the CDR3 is TGTGCCACCAGGGACGACCAGGAGCTGTTTTTT.

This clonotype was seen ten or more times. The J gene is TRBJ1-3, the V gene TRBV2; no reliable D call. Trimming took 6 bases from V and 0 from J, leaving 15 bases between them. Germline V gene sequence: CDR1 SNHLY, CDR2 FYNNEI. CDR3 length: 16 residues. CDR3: CASRDRETISGNTIYF. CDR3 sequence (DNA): TGTGCCAGCAGAGACCGGGAAACCATCTCTGGAAACACCATATATTTT.

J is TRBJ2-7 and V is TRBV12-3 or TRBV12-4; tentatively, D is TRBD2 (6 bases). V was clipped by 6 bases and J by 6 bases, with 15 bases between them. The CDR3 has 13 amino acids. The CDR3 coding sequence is TGTGCCAGCAGCCGTATTGGGGGGATCGAGCAGTACTTC. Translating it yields CASSRIGGIEQYF.

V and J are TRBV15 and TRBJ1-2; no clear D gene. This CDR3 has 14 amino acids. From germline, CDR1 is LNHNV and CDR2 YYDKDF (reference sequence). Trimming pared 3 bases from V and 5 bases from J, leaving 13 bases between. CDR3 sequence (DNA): TGTGCCACCAGCAGTGCCGGGCCGATATATGGCTACACCTTC. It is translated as CATSSAGPIYGYTF.

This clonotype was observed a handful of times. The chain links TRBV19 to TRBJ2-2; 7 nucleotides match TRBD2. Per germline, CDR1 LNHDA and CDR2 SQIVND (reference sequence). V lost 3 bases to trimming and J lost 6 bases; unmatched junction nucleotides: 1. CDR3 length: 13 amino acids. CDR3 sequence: CASSIGGSGELFF. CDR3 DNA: TGTGCCAGTAGTATCGGGGGGTCCGGGGAGCTGTTTTTT. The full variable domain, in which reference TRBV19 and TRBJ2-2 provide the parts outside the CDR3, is DGGITQSPKYLFRKEGQNVTLSCEQNLNHDAMYWYRQDPGQGLRLIYYSQIVNDFQKGDIAEGYSVSREKKESFPLTVTSAQKNPTAFYLCASSIGGSGELFFGEGSRLTVL.

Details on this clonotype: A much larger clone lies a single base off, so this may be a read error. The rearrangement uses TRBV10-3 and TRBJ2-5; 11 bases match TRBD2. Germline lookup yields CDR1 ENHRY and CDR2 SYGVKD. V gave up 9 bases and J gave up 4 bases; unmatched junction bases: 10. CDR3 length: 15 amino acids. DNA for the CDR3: TGTGCCATGGGGTCGTCTACTAGCGGGAGAGAGACCCAGTACTTC. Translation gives CAMGSSTSGRETQYF.